Detailed here is one T cell receptor beta chain. Its antigen is not yet known. Per-base qualities were not stored, and no clone one base away is much larger. TCRbeta CDR3 regions were amplified from genomic DNA using the immunoSEQ Assay, a bias-controlled multiplex PCR. The source study handled its data this way. The number of nucleated cells in each sample was estimated from the amplification of reference gene primers within the assay. To quantify the absolute abundance of each unique TCRbeta CDR3 rearrangement, sequence reads were collapsed and filtered. For each sample, productive Simpson clonality was calculated as the square root of Simpson's diversity index across productive rearrangements. Here the immuneACCESS table is served through TCRdb, limited to in-frame sequences with V and J called. Missing clones are a known gap in these copies; in checked studies unresolved V genes cover under half, and the rest lacks a known reason. The V and J calls and clone size were taken over from that table, and D and trimming were inferred from the DNA. The table for this sample lists about 250,000 clones; 75% to 85% of them were counted only once. Together, the top ten hold around 10% of the sample.

The sample belongs to a study of blood T cell repertoires in COVID-19 (dated by TCRdb to 2018 to 2020). With respect to the entire study: Collaborator samples came from the United States, Italy and Spain and covered acute and convalescent phases of COVID-19. The repertoires were released in a freely available public database meant as a resource for research on the immune response to SARS-CoV-2. The samples were drawn from the first 160 participants of the ongoing ImmuneRACE study and from 1,200 or so subjects provided by 6 global collaborators. Where HLA class I and class II types were available, the types were taken from metadata supplied by the sample provider, not from assay-based typing. The prospective study material was composed of cDNA or gDNA derived from T cells, B-cell-depleted T cells, or PBMCs. Subjects who had been exposed to COVID-19, were actively infected with it, or had recovered from it provided the deeply sampled blood TCRbeta repertoires that made up the dataset. Sample metadata almost always included a de-identified subject ID, COVID-19 status, age in years and sex. What the research found in general, with its limitations: The quantity of clinical and demographic metadata differed by source and by participant and was supplied without curation.

For CDR1 and CDR2, the germline V gene (reference sequence) lists DFQATT and SNEGSKA. V and J are truncated by 4 bases and 6 bases respectively, leaving an intervening sequence of 9 bases. The CDR3 sequence holds 11 residues, the cysteine and phenylalanine included. The read is trimmed to its CDR3 DNA, 33 bases read in frame from base 1. Participants in the prospective study were aged roughly 18 to 89 years, lived in over 20 United States geographic areas, and enrolled through a virtual design. To assign participants to cohorts, the prospective study relied on clinical history that participants themselves reported in a screening survey and a study questionnaire. Each participant in the prospective study had whole blood, serum and a nasopharyngeal or oropharyngeal swab collected by mobile phlebotomists. Prospective study participants could optionally give additional blood draws and questionnaires over an approximately 2-month period. Blood samples from the prospective study were shipped frozen or at room temperature prior to DNA extraction.

This receptor chain uses TRBV20-1 and TRBJ1-2; the D gene is not confidently resolved. The sequence derives from a woman aged 45-65 years with acute COVID-19. Specimen: PBMCs or T cells enriched from blood (not recorded which). The DNA sequence is TGCAGTGCTACGAGCCCGAATGGCTACACCTTC. Translated, this gives CSATSPNGYTF.